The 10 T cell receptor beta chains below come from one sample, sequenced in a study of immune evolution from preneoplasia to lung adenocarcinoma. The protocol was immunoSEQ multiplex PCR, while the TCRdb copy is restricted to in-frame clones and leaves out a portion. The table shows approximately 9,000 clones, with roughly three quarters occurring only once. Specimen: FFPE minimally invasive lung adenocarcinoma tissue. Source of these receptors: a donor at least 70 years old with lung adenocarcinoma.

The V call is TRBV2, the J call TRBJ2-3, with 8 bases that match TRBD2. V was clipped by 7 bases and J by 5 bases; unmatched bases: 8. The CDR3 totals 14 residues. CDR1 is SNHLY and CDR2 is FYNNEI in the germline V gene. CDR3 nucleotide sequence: TGTGCCAGCAACTCGGGACTAGGAGGAGATACGCAGTATTTT. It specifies CASNSGLGGDTQYF.

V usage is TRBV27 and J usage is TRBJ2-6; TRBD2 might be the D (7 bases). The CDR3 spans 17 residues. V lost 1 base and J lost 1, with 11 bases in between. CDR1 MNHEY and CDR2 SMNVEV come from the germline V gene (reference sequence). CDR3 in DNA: TGTGCCAGCAGTTTATGGGGGGGCGGATCTGGGGCCAACGTCCTGACTTTC. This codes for CASSLWGGGSGANVLTF.

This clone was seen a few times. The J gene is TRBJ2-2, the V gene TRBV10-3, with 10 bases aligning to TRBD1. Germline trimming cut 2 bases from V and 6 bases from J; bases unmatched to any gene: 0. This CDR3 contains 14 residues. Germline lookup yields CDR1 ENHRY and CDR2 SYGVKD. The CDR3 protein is CAISEGTGAGELFF. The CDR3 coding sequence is TGTGCCATCAGTGAGGGGACAGGGGCCGGGGAGCTGTTTTTT.

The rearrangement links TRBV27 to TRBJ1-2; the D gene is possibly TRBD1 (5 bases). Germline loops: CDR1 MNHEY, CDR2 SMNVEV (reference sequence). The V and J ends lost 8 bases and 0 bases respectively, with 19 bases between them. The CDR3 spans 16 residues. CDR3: CASSFGAGRSNYGYTF. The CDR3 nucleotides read TGTGCCAGCTCTTTTGGGGCAGGCAGATCTAACTATGGCTACACCTTC.

The CDR3 DNA reads TGCGCCAGCAGCCAAGGGAAGGGATCCTATAATTCACCCCTCCACTTT. As protein: CASSQGKGSYNSPLHF. V usage is TRBV4-1 and J usage is TRBJ1-6, with D unresolved. The CDR3 is 16 residues long. In germline, CDR1 is MGHRA, CDR2 YSYEKL. V was clipped by 1 base and J by 1 base, with 8 bases between them.

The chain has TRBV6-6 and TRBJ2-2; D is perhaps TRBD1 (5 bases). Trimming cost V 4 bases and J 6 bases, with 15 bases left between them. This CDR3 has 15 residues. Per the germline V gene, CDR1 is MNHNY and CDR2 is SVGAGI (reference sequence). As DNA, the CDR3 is TGTGCCAGCAGTTCCGAATACAGGTCCGCCGGGGAGCTGTTTTTT. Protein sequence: CASSSEYRSAGELFF.

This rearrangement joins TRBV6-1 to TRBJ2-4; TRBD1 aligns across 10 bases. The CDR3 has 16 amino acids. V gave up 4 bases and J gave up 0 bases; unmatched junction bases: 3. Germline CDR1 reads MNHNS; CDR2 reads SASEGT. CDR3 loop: CASSGQGAVAKNIQYF. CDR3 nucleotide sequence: TGTGCCAGCAGTGGACAGGGGGCCGTAGCCAAAAACATTCAGTACTTC.

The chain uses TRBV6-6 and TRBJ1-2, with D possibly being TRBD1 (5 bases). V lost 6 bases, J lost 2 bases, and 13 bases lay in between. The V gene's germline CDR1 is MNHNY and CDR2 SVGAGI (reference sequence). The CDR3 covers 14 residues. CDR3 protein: CASRRTNTNYGYTF. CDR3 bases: TGTGCCAGCAGGCGGACAAATACGAACTATGGCTACACCTTC.

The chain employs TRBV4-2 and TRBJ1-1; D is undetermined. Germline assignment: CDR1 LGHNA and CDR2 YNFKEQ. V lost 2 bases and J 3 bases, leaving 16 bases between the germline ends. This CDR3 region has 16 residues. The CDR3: CASSQIIFPRDTEAFF. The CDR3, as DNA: TGTGCCAGCAGCCAAATTATATTTCCCCGGGACACTGAAGCTTTCTTT.

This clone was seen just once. CDR3 nucleotides: TGCGCCAGCAGCCAAGTCGGGGGGTGGTTGGGTTTCTTT. Its translation is CASSQVGGWLGFF. This sequence joins TRBV4-1 and TRBJ1-1; D is perhaps TRBD1 (5 bases). V was shortened by 1 base and J by 13 bases, with 16 bases between the two germline ends. The CDR3 covers 13 residues. In germline, CDR1 is MGHRA, CDR2 YSYEKL.